These 10 T cell receptor beta chains were all obtained from the same sample, sequenced in a study of blood T cell repertoires in COVID-19. The table came from immunoSEQ multiplex PCR; TCRdb's copy has only in-frame clones and leaves some out. Seen here are tens of thousands of clones, almost 90% observed once, and the top ten hold roughly 23%. The sequenced sample consisted of peripheral blood. The receptors were gathered from a woman aged 45 to 65 with active or convalescent COVID-19.

V usage is TRBV29-1 and J usage is TRBJ1-2; TRBD1 aligns across 7 bases. J lost 0 bases, V lost 4 bases, and 2 bases had no gene match. The CDR3 is 13 amino acids. Germline-derived CDR1 and CDR2 are SQVTM and ANQGSEA. The CDR3 nucleotides read TGCAGCGTTGGGGGACAGCCTAACTATGGCTACACCTTC. Its protein product is CSVGGQPNYGYTF.

This clone was seen more than once but under ten times. The chain carries TRBV15 and TRBJ2-1, with TRBD2 matching over 10 bases. Per the germline V gene, CDR1 is LNHNV and CDR2 is YYDKDF (reference sequence). The CDR3 contains 21 residues. With 3 bases clipped from V and 6 bases from J, the junction kept 23 bases outside the gene matches. The CDR3: CATSRESLAGAVHSSLNEQFF. The CDR3 coding sequence is TGTGCCACCAGCAGGGAAAGCCTAGCGGGAGCAGTCCATTCTAGCCTCAATGAGCAGTTCTTC.

The chain combines TRBV6-2 or TRBV6-3 with TRBJ2-3; TRBD2 agrees at 13 bases. CDR3 length equals 16 residues. Germline-derived CDR1 and CDR2 are MNHEY and SVGEGT. V was clipped by 6 bases and J by 2 bases; unmatched bases: 5. The CDR3 DNA is TGTGCCAGCAGCCCGACTAGCGGGGGGTACACAGATACGCAGTATTTT. It yields the protein CASSPTSGGYTDTQYF.

The chain employs TRBV5-1 and TRBJ2-2, with D possibly TRBD1 on 6 matching bases. V dropped 0 bases and J dropped 7 bases, with 13 bases sitting between them. CDR3 length: 15 residues. From germline, CDR1 is SGHRS and CDR2 YFSETQ. CDR3 region: CASSLEVGADGELFF. The CDR3 DNA follows: TGCGCCAGCAGCTTGGAAGTGGGGGCGGACGGGGAGCTGTTTTTT.

This clone appeared a single time. The chain recombines TRBV2 with TRBJ2-2, with TRBD2 matching 9 bases. From germline, CDR1 is SNHLY and CDR2 FYNNEI. J was trimmed by 1 base and V by 6 bases; bases with no gene match: 12. The CDR3 is 18 residues long. DNA for the CDR3: TGTGCCAGCAGCGGGTCCGGCGGGAGGGCCGGGAACACCGGGGAGCTGTTTTTT. This sequence encodes CASSGSGGRAGNTGELFF.

The V call is TRBV6-1, the J call TRBJ2-3, with D maybe TRBD2 (6 bases). Germline V CDR1 and CDR2: MNHNS, SASEGT. The V and J ends lost 2 bases and 4 bases respectively, with 16 bases between them. The CDR3 has 16 amino acids. The CDR3: CASSERGEAGADTQYF. The CDR3, as DNA: TGTGCCAGCAGTGAACGAGGAGAAGCGGGCGCAGATACGCAGTATTTT.

The gene calls are TRBV7-9 and TRBJ2-7; 9 bases map to TRBD1. The CDR3 totals 14 residues. The germline gives CDR1 SEHNR, CDR2 FQNEAQ (reference sequence). The trim removed 1 base at V and 5 bases at J, leaving 3 bases unmatched. This CDR3 reads CASSLGQGVHEQYF. CDR3 DNA: TGTGCCAGCAGCTTAGGACAGGGGGTGCACGAGCAGTACTTC.

This chain uses TRBV15 with TRBJ2-1; 10 bases agree with TRBD2. The length of the CDR3 is 18 residues. Trimming at V came to 4 bases and at J to 0 bases, leaving 9 bases not matched to a gene. Germline V gives CDR1 LNHNV, CDR2 YYDKDF (reference sequence). The DNA for the CDR3 is TGTGCCACCAGCATTATTAGCGGGGGGCCTGGCTCCTACAATGAGCAGTTCTTC. It is translated as CATSIISGGPGSYNEQFF. Together with reference TRBV15 and TRBJ2-1, the CDR3 gives the full variable domain: DAMVIQNPRYQVTQFGKPVTLSCSQTLNHNVMYWYQQKSSQAPKLLFHYYDKDFNNEADTPDNFQSRRPNTSFCFLDIRSPGLGDTAMYLCATSIISGGPGSYNEQFFGPGTRLTVL.

This sequence joins TRBV25-1 and TRBJ1-6, with 8 positions matching TRBD1. Germline CDR1 reads MGHDK; CDR2 reads SYGVNS. The ends lost 5 bases at V and 9 bases at J; junction bases unmatched: 9. The CDR3 is 15 residues long. CDR3 residues: CASSPQGASGSPLHF. The CDR3 DNA reads as TGTGCCAGCAGTCCCCAGGGGGCGTCGGGTTCACCCCTCCACTTT.

V is TRBV9 and J is TRBJ2-4; 7 nucleotides align to TRBD2. Losses at the gene ends were 1 base for V and 6 bases for J; bases not matched to a gene: 7. The V gene's germline CDR1 is SGDLS and CDR2 YYNGEE. This CDR3 region has 15 residues. The CDR3 region has the DNA TGTGCCAGCAGCGTAAGCGGGAACGCCGTAAACATTCAGTACTTC. Translation gives CASSVSGNAVNIQYF.